The present T cell receptor beta chain was sequenced within a study of CD8 T cells in Susac syndrome. This clonotype was detected only once. Random hexamers were used to reverse transcribe the RNA input (roughly 0.5 to 1 ug). By means of immunoSEQ multiplex PCR, TCR beta CDR3 spanning 54 Vbeta and 13 Jbeta underwent amplification. TCRdb analysed the immunoSEQ multiplex PCR reads with MiXCR anew, one entry per CDR3 protein. The table lists around 150,000 distinct CDR3 sequences, over 90% of them singletons. What was sequenced was CD8+ T cells from PBMCs. This receptor was taken from a human donor with Susac syndrome.

The CDR3 bases are TGTGCCAGCACCCACCTCACAGGGGGGACAGATACGCAGTATTTT. As protein: CASTHLTGGTDTQYF. V and J are TRBV6-6 and TRBJ2-3; TRBD1 matches at 8 bases. Germline V gives CDR1 MNHNY, CDR2 SVGAGI (reference sequence). V dropped 7 bases and J dropped 3; count of bases not matched to a gene: 9. The CDR3 has 15 amino acids.